These 21 T cell receptor beta chains were all obtained from the same sample, sequenced in a study of T cell responses to AZD1222 COVID-19 vaccine. Here immunoSEQ multiplex PCR was the method, and the copy in TCRdb shows in-frame clones only, minus some. This sample has about 200,000 clones; more than 80% occur once, and the top ten carry approximately 4%. The source was peripheral blood, collected 28 days after the second dose of the MenACWY control vaccine. These receptors were taken from an adult who received the MenACWY meningococcal vaccine as a control.

V and J are TRBV6-5 and TRBJ2-7; 15 bases match TRBD2. Germline values: CDR1 MNHEY, CDR2 SVGAGI. J gave up 2 bases and V 2 bases, and 1 base lay outside the gene matches. The length of the CDR3 is 16 residues. CDR3 in amino acids: CASSYRTSGRAYEQYF. CDR3 DNA: TGTGCCAGCAGTTACCGGACTAGCGGGAGGGCCTACGAGCAGTACTTC.

The chain is built from TRBV3-1 (or the pseudogene TRBV3-2) and TRBJ2-7; D unresolved. Per germline, CDR1 LGHDT and CDR2 YNNKEL (reference sequence). V was clipped by 0 bases and J by 3 bases, with 12 bases between them. This CDR3 is 15 amino acids long. CDR3: CASSQEENPGYEQYF. Here the CDR3 DNA reads TGTGCCAGCAGCCAAGAGGAAAACCCGGGCTACGAGCAGTACTTC.

This sequence joins TRBV4-3 and TRBJ2-1; 10 bases match TRBD2. Germline V lookup: CDR1 LGHNA, CDR2 YSLEER. The V segment lost 4 bases and the J segment 5 bases; nucleotides outside the gene matches: 5. There are 15 residues in the CDR3. Here the CDR3 reads CASSPWTSGDNEQFF. The CDR3 nucleotides are TGCGCCAGCAGCCCCTGGACTAGCGGAGACAATGAGCAGTTCTTC.

The gene calls are TRBV7-6 and TRBJ1-3; no definite D call. From germline, CDR1 is SGHVS and CDR2 FNYEAQ. The CDR3 consists of 18 residues. Trimming left V 1 base short and J 3 bases short, with 19 bases between. CDR3 protein: CASSLDRPGGDGGNTIYF. CDR3 DNA sequence: TGTGCCAGCAGCTTAGATCGCCCCGGCGGGGATGGTGGAAACACCATATATTTT.

The CDR3 spells CASSSSNGYGYTF. The CDR3 nucleotides read TGTGCCAGCAGCTCGTCGAACGGCTATGGCTACACCTTC. This sequence joins TRBV6-6 and TRBJ1-2; D is uncertain. CDR1 and CDR2 from the germline V gene are MNHNY and SVGAGI (reference sequence). Trimming removed 6 bases at V and 4 bases at J, with 12 bases between. The CDR3 spans 13 residues.

The rearrangement joins TRBV30 to TRBJ2-1, with D perhaps given as TRBD1 or TRBD2 (5 bases each). This CDR3 has 14 amino acids. CDR1 and CDR2 from the germline V gene are GTSNPN and SVGIG (reference sequence). Trimming removed 4 bases from V and 7 bases from J, with 17 bases in between. The CDR3 nucleotides read TGTGCCTGGAAGAGGGGCCCCCGGGGAAATGAGCAGTTCTTC. This codes for CAWKRGPRGNEQFF.

The rearrangement uses TRBV30 and TRBJ2-3, with 10 bases lining up with TRBD1. This CDR3 region has 12 residues. V dropped 3 bases and J dropped 6; count of bases not matched to a gene: 0. The V gene's germline CDR1 is GTSNPN and CDR2 SVGIG (reference sequence). The CDR3 sequence is CAWRDRGDTQYF. The CDR3 DNA reads TGTGCCTGGAGGGACAGGGGGGATACGCAGTATTTT.

The rearrangement joins TRBV7-2 to TRBJ1-3; D gene uncertain. Germline CDR1 reads SGHTA; CDR2 reads FQGNSA. The CDR3 is 17 amino acids. V dropped 6 bases and J dropped 4 bases, with 22 bases sitting between them. The CDR3 protein is CASSFKPALAGGNTIYF. CDR3 nucleotides: TGTGCCAGCAGTTTTAAGCCCGCCCTGGCAGGAGGAAACACCATATATTTT. Combining the CDR3 with reference TRBV7-2 and TRBJ1-3 gives the whole variable domain GAGVSQSPSNKVTEKGKDVELRCDPISGHTALYWYRQSLGQGLEFLIYFQGNSAPDKSGLPSDRFSAERTGGSVSTLTIQRTQQEDSAVYLCASSFKPALAGGNTIYFGEGSWLTVV.

V and J are TRBV12-3 or TRBV12-4 and TRBJ1-1; TRBD1 is a possible D gene (6 bases). This CDR3 spans 13 amino acids. Trimming removed 3 bases from V and 3 bases from J, with 8 bases in between. The CDR3 DNA sequence: TGTGCCAGCAGTTTTTACAGGGACACTGAAGCTTTCTTT. Its protein product is CASSFYRDTEAFF.

The V and J genes are TRBV9 and TRBJ1-1; D gene uncertain. Trimming shortened V by 0 bases and J by 7 bases, and 13 bases separated the two germline ends. This CDR3 contains 14 residues. Germline V gene data show CDR1 as SGDLS and CDR2 as YYNGEE. CDR3 sequence (DNA): TGTGCCAGCAGCGTAGAGCTGGGAACCGGTGAAGCTTTCTTT. Translating it yields CASSVELGTGEAFF.

The CDR3 protein is CAFTPGLLSYEQYF. The CDR3 nucleotides read TGTGCCTTCACTCCCGGGCTCCTGTCCTACGAGCAGTACTTC. The J gene is TRBJ2-7, the V gene TRBV30; D is unclear. Germline values: CDR1 GTSNPN, CDR2 SVGIG (reference sequence). The CDR3 is 14 residues long. V was pared by 7 bases and J by 1 base, with 17 bases between. Complete variable domain (other parts from reference TRBV30 and TRBJ2-7): SQTIHQWPATLVQPVGSPLSLECTVEGTSNPNLYWYRQAAGRGLQLLFYSVGIGQISSEVPQNLSASRPQDRQFILSSKKLLLSDSGFYLCAFTPGLLSYEQYFGPGTRLTVT.

CDR3 protein: CASSSSGGAYGETQYF. In nucleotides, the CDR3 is TGTGCCAGCAGCTCTTCTGGAGGGGCGTATGGAGAGACCCAGTACTTC. V is TRBV7-8 and J is TRBJ2-5; D possibly corresponds to TRBD2 (6 bases). Germline loops: CDR1 SGHVS, CDR2 FQNEAQ. V lost 4 bases and J lost 4, with 19 bases in between. The CDR3 spans 16 residues.

This clone has just one count. The V gene is TRBV19, the J gene TRBJ1-4; D unclear. The CDR3 spans 15 residues. The V gene lost 7 bases and the J gene lost 6 bases, with 18 bases spanning the gap. Germline lookup yields CDR1 LNHDA and CDR2 SQIVND (reference sequence). The CDR3 here is CASTTPGRGDEKLFF. The DNA for the CDR3 is TGTGCCAGTACCACCCCCGGGCGGGGAGATGAAAAACTGTTTTTT.

J is TRBJ1-1 and V is TRBV10-3; D is ambiguous. The V and J ends lost 6 bases and 1 base respectively, with 9 bases between them. CDR1 and CDR2 (germline): ENHRY, SYGVKD. The CDR3 runs 13 residues. CDR3 amino acids: CAISGLGNTEAFF. As DNA, the CDR3 is TGTGCCATCAGCGGTTTGGGGAACACTGAAGCTTTCTTT.

In nucleotides, the CDR3 is TGTGCCAGCCAGATCTCCCAATATAATACGGGACAGGGGAAAGAAAAACTGTTTTTT. Its translation is CASQISQYNTGQGKEKLFF. The V gene is TRBV28, the J gene TRBJ1-4, with 10 bases lining up with TRBD1. CDR3 size: 19 residues. Germline CDR1 is MDHEN and CDR2 is SYDVKM. V dropped 8 bases and J dropped 8; count of bases not matched to a gene: 23.

The genes are TRBV15 and TRBJ2-1; D is ambiguous. This CDR3 has 11 amino acids. The V gene's germline CDR1 is LNHNV and CDR2 YYDKDF (reference sequence). The V gene lost 9 bases and the J gene lost 5 bases, with 8 bases spanning the gap. The CDR3 loop reads CATSDHNEQFF. CDR3 nucleotides: TGTGCCACTTCTGATCACAATGAGCAGTTCTTC.

The chain carries TRBV7-9 and TRBJ2-2, with D unresolved. The length of the CDR3 is 12 residues. Germline-derived CDR1 and CDR2 are SEHNR and FQNEAQ (reference sequence). Between the trimmed V and J ends, which lost 5 bases and 4 bases, there was a span of 5 bases. CDR3 protein: CASSISTGELFF. As DNA, the CDR3 is TGTGCCAGCAGCATCAGCACCGGGGAGCTGTTTTTT.

This clone was recorded once. The rearrangement uses TRBV7-8 and TRBJ2-3; no clear D gene. V shed 8 bases and J shed 0 bases, with 12 bases lying between them. The CDR3 consists of 14 residues. Germline V gene data show CDR1 as SGHVS and CDR2 as FQNEAQ. CDR3 nucleotides: TGTGCCAGCGACGAGGATGAAAGCACAGATACGCAGTATTTT. Translated, it gives CASDEDESTDTQYF.

The chain is built from TRBV28 and TRBJ1-5; tentative D call: TRBD1 (5 bases). CDR1 and CDR2 from the germline V gene are MDHEN and SYDVKM. V was trimmed by 3 bases and J by 4 bases, leaving 16 bases between them. The CDR3 is 16 residues long. The CDR3 loop is CASSFSVRGKNQPQHF. In DNA, the CDR3 is TGTGCCAGCAGTTTTAGTGTTCGGGGGAAGAATCAGCCCCAGCATTTT.

As DNA, the CDR3 is TGTGCCAGCTCACAGGGGGTGGCTGAAGCTTTCTTT. Translation gives CASSQGVAEAFF. The chain links TRBV18 to TRBJ1-1, with a tentative D call TRBD1 (6 bases). Trimming stripped 4 bases from V and 6 bases from J, with 9 bases between. Germline V gives CDR1 KGHSH, CDR2 LQKENI. CDR3 length: 12 amino acids.

V is TRBV10-3 and J is TRBJ1-5; no reliable D call. Trimming stripped 3 bases from V and 6 bases from J, with 6 bases between. This CDR3 is built from 12 residues. Germline lookup yields CDR1 ENHRY and CDR2 SYGVKD. CDR3 DNA: TGTGCCATCAGTGACCAGCTTCAGCCCCAGCATTTT. Translated, it gives CAISDQLQPQHF.